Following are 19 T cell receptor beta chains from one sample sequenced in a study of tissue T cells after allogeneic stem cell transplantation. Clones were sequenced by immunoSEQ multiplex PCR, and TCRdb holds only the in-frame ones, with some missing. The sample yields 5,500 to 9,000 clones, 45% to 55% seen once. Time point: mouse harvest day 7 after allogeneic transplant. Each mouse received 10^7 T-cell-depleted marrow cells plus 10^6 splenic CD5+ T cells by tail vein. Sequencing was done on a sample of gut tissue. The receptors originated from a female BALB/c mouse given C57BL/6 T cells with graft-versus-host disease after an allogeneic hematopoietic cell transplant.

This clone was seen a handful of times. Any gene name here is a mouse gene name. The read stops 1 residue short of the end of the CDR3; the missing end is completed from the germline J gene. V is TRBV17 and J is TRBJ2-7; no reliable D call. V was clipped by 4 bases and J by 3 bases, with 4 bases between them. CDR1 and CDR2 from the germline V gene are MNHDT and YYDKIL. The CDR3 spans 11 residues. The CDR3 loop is CASSTNYEQYF. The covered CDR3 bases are TGTGCTAGCAGTACCAACTATGAACAGTAC.

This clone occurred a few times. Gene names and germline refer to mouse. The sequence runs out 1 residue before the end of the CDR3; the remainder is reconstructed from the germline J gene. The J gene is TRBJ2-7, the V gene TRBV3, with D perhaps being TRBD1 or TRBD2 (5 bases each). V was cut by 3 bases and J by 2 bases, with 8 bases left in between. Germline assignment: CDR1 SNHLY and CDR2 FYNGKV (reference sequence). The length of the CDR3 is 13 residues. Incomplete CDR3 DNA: TGTGCCAGCAGCTTGCGGGGACCCTATGAACAGTAC. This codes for CASSLRGPYEQY. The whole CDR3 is CASSLRGPYEQYF.

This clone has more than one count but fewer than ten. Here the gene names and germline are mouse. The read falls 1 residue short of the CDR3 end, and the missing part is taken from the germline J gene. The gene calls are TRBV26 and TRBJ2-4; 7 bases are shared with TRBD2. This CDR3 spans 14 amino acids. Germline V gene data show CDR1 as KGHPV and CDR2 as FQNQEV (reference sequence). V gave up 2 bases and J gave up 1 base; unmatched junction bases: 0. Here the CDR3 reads CASSLGLGQNTLYF. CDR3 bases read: TGTGCCAGCAGTCTGGGACTGGGTCAAAACACCTTGTAC.

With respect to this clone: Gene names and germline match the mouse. The DNA read from the CDR3 is TGTGCCAGCAGCCGACAGAACAACCAGGCTCCGCTT. Protein sequence: CASSRQNNQAPL. The entire CDR3 reads CASSRQNNQAPLF. The chain employs TRBV3 and TRBJ1-5, with D maybe TRBD1 (5 bases). The read ends 1 residue shy of where the CDR3 ends; the end is completed using the germline J gene. V shed 5 bases and J shed 1 base, with 6 bases lying between them. The CDR3 extends over 13 amino acids. CDR1 is SNHLY and CDR2 is FYNGKV in the germline V gene (reference sequence).

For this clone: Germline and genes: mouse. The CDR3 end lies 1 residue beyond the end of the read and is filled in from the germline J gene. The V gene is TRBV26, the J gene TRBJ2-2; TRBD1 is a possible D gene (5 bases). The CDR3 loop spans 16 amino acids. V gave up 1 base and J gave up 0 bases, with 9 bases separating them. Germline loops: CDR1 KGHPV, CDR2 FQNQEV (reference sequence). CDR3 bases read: TGTGCCAGCAGTCTGTACCGGACAACAAACACCGGGCAGCTCTAC. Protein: CASSLYRTTNTGQLY. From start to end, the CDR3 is CASSLYRTTNTGQLYF.

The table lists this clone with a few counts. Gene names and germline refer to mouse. The CDR3 region is CASSSKSGNTLYF. CDR3 bases read: TGTGCCAGCAGCTCAAAATCTGGAAATACGCTCTAT. This chain connects TRBV3 to TRBJ1-3; D unclear. The read comes to an end 1 residue before the CDR3 does, leaving the germline J gene to fill in the end. Trimming took 4 bases from V and 1 from J, leaving 5 bases between them. This CDR3 comprises 13 residues. Per the germline V gene, CDR1 is SNHLY and CDR2 is FYNGKV (reference sequence).

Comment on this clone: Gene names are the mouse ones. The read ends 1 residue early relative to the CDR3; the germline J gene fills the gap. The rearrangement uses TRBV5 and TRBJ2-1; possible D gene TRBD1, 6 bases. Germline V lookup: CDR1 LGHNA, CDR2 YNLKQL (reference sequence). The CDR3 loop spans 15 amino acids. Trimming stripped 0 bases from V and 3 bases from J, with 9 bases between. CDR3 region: CASSQDPGAYAEQFF. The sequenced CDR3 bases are TGTGCCAGCAGCCAAGATCCAGGGGCCTATGCTGAGCAGTTC.

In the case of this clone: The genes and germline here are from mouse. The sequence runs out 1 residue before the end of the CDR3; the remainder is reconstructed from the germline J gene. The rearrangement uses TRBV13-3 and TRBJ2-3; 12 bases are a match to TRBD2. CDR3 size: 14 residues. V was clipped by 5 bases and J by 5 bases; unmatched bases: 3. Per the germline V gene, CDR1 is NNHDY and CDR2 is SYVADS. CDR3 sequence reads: CASSDWGGEETLYF. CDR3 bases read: TGTGCCAGCAGCGACTGGGGGGGCGAAGAAACGCTGTAT.

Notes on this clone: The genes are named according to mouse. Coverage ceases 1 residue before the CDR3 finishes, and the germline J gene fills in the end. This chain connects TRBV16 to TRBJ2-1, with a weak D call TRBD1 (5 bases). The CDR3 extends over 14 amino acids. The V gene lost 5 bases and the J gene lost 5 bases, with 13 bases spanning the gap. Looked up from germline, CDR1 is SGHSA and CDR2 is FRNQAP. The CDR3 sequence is CASSNRQYNAEQFF. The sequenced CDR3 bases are TGTGCAAGCAGCAATCGACAGTACAATGCTGAGCAGTTC. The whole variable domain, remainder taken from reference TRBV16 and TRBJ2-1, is NAGVIQTPRHKVTGKGQEATLWCEPISGHSAVFWYRQTIVQGLEFLTYFRNQAPIDDSGMPKERFSAQMPNQSHSTLKIQSTQPQDSAVYLCASSNRQYNAEQFFGPGTRLTVL.

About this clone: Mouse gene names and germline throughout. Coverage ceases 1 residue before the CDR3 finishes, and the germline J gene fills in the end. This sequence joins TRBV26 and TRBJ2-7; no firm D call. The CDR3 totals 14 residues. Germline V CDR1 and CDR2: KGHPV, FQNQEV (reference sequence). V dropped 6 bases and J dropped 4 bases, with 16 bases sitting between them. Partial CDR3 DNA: TGTGCCAGCAGCCCTCGCGGGTTCTTTTATGAACAGTAC. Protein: CASSPRGFFYEQY. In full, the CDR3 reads CASSPRGFFYEQYF.

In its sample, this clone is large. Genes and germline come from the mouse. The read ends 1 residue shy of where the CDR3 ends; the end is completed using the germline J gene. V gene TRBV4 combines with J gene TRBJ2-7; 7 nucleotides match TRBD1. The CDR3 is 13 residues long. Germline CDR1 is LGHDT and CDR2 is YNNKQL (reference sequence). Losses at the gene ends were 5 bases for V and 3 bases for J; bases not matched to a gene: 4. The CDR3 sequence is CASSRDRFYEQYF. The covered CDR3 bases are TGTGCCAGCAGCCGGGACAGATTCTATGAACAGTAC.

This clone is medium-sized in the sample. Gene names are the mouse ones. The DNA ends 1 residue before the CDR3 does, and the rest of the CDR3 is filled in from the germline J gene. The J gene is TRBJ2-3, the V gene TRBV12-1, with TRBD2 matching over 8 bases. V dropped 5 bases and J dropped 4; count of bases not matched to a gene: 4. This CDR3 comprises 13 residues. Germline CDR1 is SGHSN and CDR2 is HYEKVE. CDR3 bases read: TGTGCCAGCTTTGACTGGGGCTCAGAAACGCTGTAT. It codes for CASFDWGSETLY. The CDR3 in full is CASFDWGSETLYF.

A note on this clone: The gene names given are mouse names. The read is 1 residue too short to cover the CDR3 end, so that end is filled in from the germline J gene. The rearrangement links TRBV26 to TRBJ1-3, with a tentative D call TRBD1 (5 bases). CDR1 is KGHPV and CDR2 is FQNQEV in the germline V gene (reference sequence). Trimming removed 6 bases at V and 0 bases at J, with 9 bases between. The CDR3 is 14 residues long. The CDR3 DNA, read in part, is TGTGCCAGCAGCCGGGACCATTCTGGAAATACGCTCTAT. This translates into CASSRDHSGNTLY. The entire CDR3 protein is CASSRDHSGNTLYF.

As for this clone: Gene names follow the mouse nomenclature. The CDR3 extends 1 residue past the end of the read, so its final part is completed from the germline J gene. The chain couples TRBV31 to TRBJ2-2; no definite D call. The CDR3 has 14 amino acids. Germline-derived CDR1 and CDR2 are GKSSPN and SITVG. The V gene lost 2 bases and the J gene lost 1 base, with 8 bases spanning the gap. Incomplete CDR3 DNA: TGTGCCTGGAGTGACGGGGAAAACACCGGGCAGCTCTAC. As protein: CAWSDGENTGQLY. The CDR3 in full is CAWSDGENTGQLYF.

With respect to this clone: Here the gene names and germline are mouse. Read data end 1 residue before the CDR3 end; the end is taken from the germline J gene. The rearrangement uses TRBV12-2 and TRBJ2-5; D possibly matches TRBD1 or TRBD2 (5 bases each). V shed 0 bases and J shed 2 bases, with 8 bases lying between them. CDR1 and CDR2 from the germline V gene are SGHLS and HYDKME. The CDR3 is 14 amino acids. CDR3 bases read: TGTGCCAGCTCTCTCGACGGGGGCCAAGACACCCAGTAC. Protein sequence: CASSLDGGQDTQY. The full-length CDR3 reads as CASSLDGGQDTQYF.

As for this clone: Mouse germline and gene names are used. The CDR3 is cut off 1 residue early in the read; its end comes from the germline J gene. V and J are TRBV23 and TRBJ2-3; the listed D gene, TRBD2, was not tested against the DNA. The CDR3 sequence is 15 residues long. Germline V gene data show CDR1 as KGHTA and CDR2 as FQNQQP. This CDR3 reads CASSPVGGSAETLYF. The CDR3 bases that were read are TGTGCCAGCAGCCCCGTGGGGGGTAGTGCAGAAACGCTGTAT.

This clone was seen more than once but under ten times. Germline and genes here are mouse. Here the CDR3 reads CASSRGDYAEQFF. The sequenced part of the CDR3 DNA is TGTGCCAGCAGCCGGGGGGACTATGCTGAGCAGTTC. J is TRBJ2-1 and V is TRBV3, with D perhaps TRBD2 (6 bases). The read ends 1 residue shy of where the CDR3 ends; the end is completed using the germline J gene. V was clipped by 5 bases and J by 2 bases, with 7 bases between them. Germline V gene data show CDR1 as SNHLY and CDR2 as FYNGKV (reference sequence). This CDR3 is built from 13 residues.

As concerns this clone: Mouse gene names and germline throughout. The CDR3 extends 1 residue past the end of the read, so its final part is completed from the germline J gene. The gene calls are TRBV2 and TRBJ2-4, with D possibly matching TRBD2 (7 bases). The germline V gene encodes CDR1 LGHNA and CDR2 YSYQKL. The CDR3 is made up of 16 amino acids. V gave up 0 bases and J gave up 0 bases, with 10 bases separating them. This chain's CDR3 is CASSQDWGASQNTLYF. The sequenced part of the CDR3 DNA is TGTGCCAGCAGCCAAGATTGGGGGGCGAGTCAAAACACCTTGTAC.

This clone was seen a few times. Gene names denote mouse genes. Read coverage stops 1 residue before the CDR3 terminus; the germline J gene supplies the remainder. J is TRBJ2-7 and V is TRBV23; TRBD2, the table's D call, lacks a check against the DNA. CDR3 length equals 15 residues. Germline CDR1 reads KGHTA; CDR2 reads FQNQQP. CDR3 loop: CSSSQDWGANYEQYF. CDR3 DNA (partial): TGCTCCAGCAGTCAAGACTGGGGGGCGAACTATGAACAGTAC.